The 18 T cell receptor beta chains in this list originate from one sample, sequenced in a study of blood T cells in healthy people across ages (dated by TCRdb to 2014 to 2015). The library was obtained by 5' RACE. Reads for this sample came from an Illumina HiSeq 2500. A second PCR of roughly 7 to 11 cycles was performed with a sample-barcoded 5' primer and a J-beta primer mix. TCRdb reprocessing: public reads trimmed at Q25 with fastp, clones called with MiXCR, in-frame beta chains kept. Rows with one shared CDR3 protein collapse into an entry with the most common genes and DNA. The sample table shows about 2 million distinct CDR3 sequences, and 40% to 55% are seen once. The ten largest account for over 2% of the sample. The sequencing sample was made of blood. These receptors all come from a woman aged 40 to 55 in good health.

DNA of the CDR3: TGTGCCAGCAGTTTAGGGGAAGGGGGGGCGTTCAACATTCAGTACTTC. Its translation: CASSLGEGGAFNIQYF. The chain employs TRBV12-3 or TRBV12-4 and TRBJ2-4; D possibly corresponds to TRBD2 (7 bases). The CDR3 consists of 16 residues. V was trimmed by 1 base and J by 7 bases, leaving 17 bases between them.

The chain uses TRBV6-2 or TRBV6-3 and TRBJ2-5; D is possibly TRBD1 (6 bases). Trimming shortened V by 8 bases and J by 2 bases, and 12 bases separated the two germline ends. The CDR3 is made up of 13 amino acids. The germline V gene has CDR1 MNHEY and CDR2 SVGEGT. CDR3 DNA: TGTGCCAGCGGGGAAGGACAGCAAGAGACCCAGTACTTC. The encoded protein is CASGEGQQETQYF.

The genes are TRBV7-3 and TRBJ2-3; D is ambiguous. V was pared by 1 base and J by 2 bases, with 4 bases between. CDR3 length equals 13 residues. Germline V CDR1 and CDR2: SGHTA, FQGTGA. CDR3: CASSLIHTDTQYF. DNA of the CDR3: TGTGCCAGCAGCTTAATCCACACAGATACGCAGTATTTT.

The chain uses TRBV4-3 and TRBJ2-2, with D possibly matching TRBD1 (6 bases). Trimming took 3 bases from V and 0 from J, leaving 14 bases between them. Germline V CDR1 and CDR2: LGHNA, YSLEER. CDR3 length: 17 residues. The chain's CDR3 is CASSQGAGTSNTGELFF. The CDR3 nucleotides read TGCGCCAGCAGCCAGGGGGCCGGGACCTCGAACACCGGGGAGCTGTTTTTT.

The CDR3 protein is CASSLGFGAGQETQYF. The CDR3 bases are TGTGCCAGCAGCTTGGGTTTCGGGGCAGGGCAAGAGACCCAGTACTTC. The chain couples TRBV5-5 to TRBJ2-5, with D perhaps being TRBD1 or TRBD2 (5 bases each). Trimming stripped 0 bases from V and 2 bases from J, with 14 bases between. This CDR3 has 16 amino acids. Germline CDR1 reads SGHKS; CDR2 reads YYEKEE (reference sequence).

This clonotype was seen a few times. The V and J genes are TRBV20-1 and TRBJ2-7; tentative D call: TRBD2 (7 bases). The length of the CDR3 is 13 residues. Germline V lookup: CDR1 DFQATT, CDR2 SNEGSKA (reference sequence). Between the trimmed V and J ends, which lost 7 bases and 1 base, there was a span of 14 bases. CDR3 in DNA: TGCAGTGTAACACGGGGGGCATCCTACGAGCAGTACTTC. As protein: CSVTRGASYEQYF.

This chain's CDR3 is CASSVIGAGNTEAFF. Here the CDR3 DNA reads TGTGCCAGCAGCGTAATCGGGGCAGGGAACACTGAAGCTTTCTTT. The chain carries TRBV9 and TRBJ1-1; possibly TRBD1 for D (5 bases). CDR3 length equals 15 residues. V gave up 1 base and J gave up 1 base, with 11 bases separating them. From germline, CDR1 is SGDLS and CDR2 YYNGEE.

For this clonotype: At one of its ends the junction is not consistent with the germline gene, which may arise from a read error. This sequence joins TRBV15 and TRBJ2-1; no definite D call. This CDR3 is built from 13 residues. Germline V CDR1 and CDR2: LNHNV, YYDKDF (reference sequence). CDR3 residues: CATSRADYNEQFF. Here the CDR3 DNA reads TGTGCCACCAGCAGGGCGGATTACAATGAGCAGTTCTTT.

This chain connects TRBV24-1 to TRBJ2-3; 9 nucleotides match TRBD2. The CDR3 extends over 14 amino acids. Germline CDR1 is KGHDR and CDR2 is SFDVKD. Germline trimming cut 6 bases from V and 3 bases from J; bases unmatched to any gene: 3. This CDR3 reads CATSLAGQTDTQYF. CDR3 nucleotides: TGTGCCACCAGTCTAGCGGGGCAAACAGATACGCAGTATTTT.

The V gene is TRBV6-6, the J gene TRBJ2-7, with D maybe TRBD1 (6 bases). This CDR3 has 14 residues. Trimming left V 2 bases short and J 0 bases short, with 8 bases between. Germline V gene data show CDR1 as MNHNY and CDR2 as SVGAGI (reference sequence). In DNA form, the CDR3 reads TGTGCCAGCAGTTACCCGGACAGCTCCTACGAGCAGTACTTC. Encoded protein: CASSYPDSSYEQYF.

This chain connects TRBV11-2 to TRBJ2-5; D may be TRBD1 (5 bases). V was clipped by 0 bases and J by 2 bases, with 22 bases between them. Looked up from germline, CDR1 is SGHAT and CDR2 is FQNNGV. This CDR3 spans 19 amino acids. This CDR3 reads CASSLDRPDVAGLQETQYF. CDR3 coding DNA: TGTGCCAGCAGCTTAGATCGCCCAGATGTAGCAGGGTTGCAAGAGACCCAGTACTTC.

This clonotype was observed a few times. The chain joins TRBV20-1 to TRBJ1-5; 9 bases fit TRBD1. This CDR3 spans 15 amino acids. The V segment lost 6 bases and the J segment 3 bases; nucleotides outside the gene matches: 9. Germline loops: CDR1 DFQATT, CDR2 SNEGSKA (reference sequence). This CDR3 is CSASPGQGHNQPQHF. The CDR3 DNA is TGCAGTGCGAGTCCGGGACAGGGACACAATCAGCCCCAGCATTTT.

The chain couples TRBV29-1 to TRBJ2-5; D unresolved. Germline values: CDR1 SQVTM, CDR2 ANQGSEA. The CDR3 consists of 13 residues. Trimming took 4 bases from V and 3 from J, leaving 12 bases between them. The CDR3 region has the DNA TGCAGCGTTGGGGCCGTAGATGAAGAGACCCAGTACTTC. Residues: CSVGAVDEETQYF.

The CDR3 loop reads CSVRTYGYTF. The CDR3 DNA is TGCAGCGTCCGAACCTATGGCTACACCTTC. The chain combines TRBV29-1 with TRBJ1-2; D gene uncertain. The germline V gene encodes CDR1 SQVTM and CDR2 ANQGSEA. Trimming pared 6 bases from V and 4 bases from J, leaving 6 bases between. The CDR3 has 10 amino acids. Complete variable domain (other parts from reference TRBV29-1 and TRBJ1-2): SAVISQKPSRDICQRGTSLTIQCQVDSQVTMMFWYRQQPGQSLTLIATANQGSEATYESGFVIDKFPISRPNLTFSTLTVSNMSPEDSSIYLCSVRTYGYTFGSGTRLTVV.

This clonotype was counted a single time. CDR3 nucleotide sequence: TGCAGTGCTCCTCAGACTAGCGGGGGCTCTAGCACAGATACGCAGTATTTT. Translated: CSAPQTSGGSSTDTQYF. The rearrangement links TRBV20-1 to TRBJ2-3; 12 bases match TRBD2. The CDR3 covers 17 residues. CDR1 and CDR2 (germline): DFQATT, SNEGSKA (reference sequence). V dropped 5 bases and J dropped 0; count of bases not matched to a gene: 9.

In its sample, this clonotype was seen a few times. The chain has TRBV7-9 and TRBJ2-1; 10 bases fit TRBD1. Germline V lookup: CDR1 SEHNR, CDR2 FQNEAQ (reference sequence). After removal of 3 bases from V and 8 bases from J, the junction contained 7 bases not matched to a gene. CDR3 length equals 15 residues. As DNA, the CDR3 is TGTGCCAGCAGCTTGGGACAGGGGTATCTAGATGAGCAGTTCTTC. It specifies CASSLGQGYLDEQFF.

The chain is built from TRBV15 and TRBJ1-1; D unresolved. Germline CDR1 LNHNV, CDR2 YYDKDF (reference sequence). This CDR3 region has 13 residues. Trimming removed 1 base from V and 7 bases from J, with 10 bases in between. The CDR3 nucleotides are TGTGCCACCAGCAGAGTCTTAGGCATTGAAGCTTTCTTT. Translated: CATSRVLGIEAFF.

The V gene is TRBV15, the J gene TRBJ2-7; D may be TRBD2 (6 bases). The germline CDR1 and CDR2 sequences are LNHNV and YYDKDF (reference sequence). The germline V and J ends were trimmed by 5 bases and 5 bases, with 19 bases remaining between them. This CDR3 has 15 amino acids. The CDR3 reads CATSLLITAGHEQYF. CDR3 in DNA: TGTGCCACCAGCCTTCTCATTACGGCGGGGCACGAGCAGTACTTC.